This TCR beta chain was found in a study of T cells in localized non-small cell lung cancer. TCRdb's copy holds only in-frame clones and misses some; the assay was immunoSEQ multiplex PCR. The sample holds 52,000 or so clones; 80% to 85% are singletons and the top ten take about a sixth. This clone occurred a few times. There are 14 residues in the CDR3. The V gene end was trimmed by 5 bases and the J gene end by 4 bases; junction bases not matched to a gene: 7. Per the germline V gene, CDR1 is MNHNS and CDR2 is SASEGT. This sequence joins TRBV6-1 and TRBJ1-1; 7 nucleotides agree with TRBD1. The sequence derives from a man aged 40-75 years with stage III lung adenocarcinoma. Sequences were derived from peripheral blood mononuclear cells, sampled before any cancer treatment. The CDR3 DNA is TGTGCCAGCAGTCCTTTGACAGGGAGCACTGAAGCTTTCTTT. Residues: CASSPLTGSTEAFF.